This TCR beta chain is drawn from a study of blood T cell repertoires in COVID-19. At the level of the study: PBMCs, B-cell-depleted T cells, or T cells were the source of the cDNA or gDNA that made up the material.

In the study's own analysis: Researchers report that nucleated cell counts were estimated from reference gene primer amplification. TCRdb's table, derived via immunoSEQ multiplex PCR, lists solely in-frame clones and lacks some. That table supplies the V and J calls and clone size; D and trimming were determined from the DNA. The sample holds about 210,000 clones, approximately 85% seen once. This clone was counted a few times. There are 19 residues in the CDR3. Looked up from germline, CDR1 is SGHVS and CDR2 is FNYEAQ. After removal of 1 base from V and 6 bases from J, the junction contained 19 bases not matched to a gene.

This clonotype was sampled from a man aged 40-55 years with acute COVID-19. The sample was PBMCs or T cells enriched from blood (not recorded which). The V gene is TRBV7-6, the J gene TRBJ2-7; 9 bases line up with TRBD1. The chain's CDR3 is CASSLEVSAVGTGWSEQYF. CDR3 sequence (DNA): TGTGCCAGCAGCTTAGAGGTGTCGGCGGTGGGGACAGGGTGGAGCGAGCAGTACTTC. Using reference TRBV7-6 and TRBJ2-7 for the parts outside the CDR3, the full variable domain is GAGVSQSPRYKVTKRGQDVALRCDPISGHVSLYWYRQALGQGPEFLTYFNYEAQQDKSGLPNDRFSAERPEGSISTLTIQRTEQRDSAMYRCASSLEVSAVGTGWSEQYFGPGTRLTVT.